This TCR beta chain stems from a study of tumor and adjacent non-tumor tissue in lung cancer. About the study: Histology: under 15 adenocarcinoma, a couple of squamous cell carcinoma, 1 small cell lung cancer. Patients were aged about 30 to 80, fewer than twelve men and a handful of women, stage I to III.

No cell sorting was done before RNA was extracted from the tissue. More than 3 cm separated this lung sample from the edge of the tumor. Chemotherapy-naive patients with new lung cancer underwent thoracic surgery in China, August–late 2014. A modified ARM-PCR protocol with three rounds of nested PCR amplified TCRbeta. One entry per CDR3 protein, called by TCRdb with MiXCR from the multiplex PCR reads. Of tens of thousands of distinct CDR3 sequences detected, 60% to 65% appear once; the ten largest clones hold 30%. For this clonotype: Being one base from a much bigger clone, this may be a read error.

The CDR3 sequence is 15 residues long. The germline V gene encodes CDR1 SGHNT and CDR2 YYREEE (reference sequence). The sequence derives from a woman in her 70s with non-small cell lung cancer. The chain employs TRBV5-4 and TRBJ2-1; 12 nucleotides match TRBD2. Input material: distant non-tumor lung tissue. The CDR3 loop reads CANSFGTSGYNEQFF. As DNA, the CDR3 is TGTGCCAACAGCTTTGGGACTAGCGGGTACAATGAGCAGTTCTTC.